These 26 T cell receptor beta chains share one sample of origin, sequenced in a study of cytomegalovirus exposure and HLA in healthy donors. The PCR used 60 Vbeta and 13 Jbeta primers. The protocol was immunoSEQ multiplex PCR, while the TCRdb copy is restricted to in-frame clones and leaves out a portion. The sample includes about 190,000 clones, less than 85% seen only once; the top ten take 1%. Sequencing used PBMCs. These receptors all come from a boy younger than 10 in good health and CMV-seronegative.

This clone was seen once. The chain uses TRBV18 and TRBJ2-6, with 9 bases lining up with TRBD1. Trimming cost V 2 bases and J 0 bases; bases outside gene matches: 5. This CDR3 contains 18 residues. The germline gives CDR1 KGHSH, CDR2 LQKENI. The CDR3 region is CASSPWDRAFSGANVLTF. The CDR3 nucleotides are TGTGCCAGCTCACCATGGGACAGGGCCTTCTCTGGGGCCAACGTCCTGACTTTC.

The chain has TRBV10-1 and TRBJ2-1, with D possibly TRBD1 on 6 matching bases. CDR1 and CDR2 from the germline V gene are WNHNN and SYGVQD (reference sequence). V shed 4 bases and J shed 4 bases, with 8 bases lying between them. The CDR3 runs to 13 residues. DNA for the CDR3: TGCGCCAGCAGTGGGCAGGGGTACAATGAGCAGTTCTTC. Encoded protein: CASSGQGYNEQFF.

V and J are TRBV5-1 and TRBJ2-7; D is perhaps TRBD1 (7 bases). CDR3 length: 15 amino acids. V shed 4 bases and J shed 1 base, with 15 bases lying between them. Germline V gene data show CDR1 as SGHRS and CDR2 as YFSETQ. The DNA of the CDR3 is TGCGCCAGCAGCCCCTGGGACAGCGGGTCCTACGAGCAGTACGTC. Encoded protein: CASSPWDSGSYEQYV.

J is TRBJ2-7 and V is TRBV6-1; the match to TRBD1 covers 7 bases. Germline CDR1 is MNHNS and CDR2 is SASEGT. V was pared by 1 base and J by 1 base, with 4 bases of the junction left unmatched. The CDR3 has 15 residues. The CDR3 DNA follows: TGTGCCAGCAGTGAAGGGGCAGGGGGATCCTACGAGCAGTACTTC. It translates to CASSEGAGGSYEQYF.

This clone showed up just a few times. The chain carries TRBV19 and TRBJ1-3; D is ambiguous. Germline V gene sequence: CDR1 LNHDA, CDR2 SQIVND (reference sequence). The CDR3 is made up of 15 amino acids. Deletions cut 4 bases from V and 3 bases from J, with 13 bases between. The CDR3 nucleotides are TGTGCCAGTAGTACCCTAGCCGGAGATGGAAACACCATATATTTT. Protein: CASSTLAGDGNTIYF.

The rearrangement uses TRBV29-1 and TRBJ1-4, with 9 bases identical to TRBD1. J lost 8 bases, V lost 8 bases, and 9 bases had no gene match. This CDR3 is 13 amino acids long. Germline V gene sequence: CDR1 SQVTM, CDR2 ANQGSEA. This CDR3 reads CSTPGTGKEKLFF. In DNA form, the CDR3 reads TGCAGCACCCCAGGGACAGGGAAAGAAAAACTGTTTTTT. The variable domain in full, completed from reference TRBV29-1 and TRBJ1-4, reads SAVISQKPSRDICQRGTSLTIQCQVDSQVTMMFWYRQQPGQSLTLIATANQGSEATYESGFVIDKFPISRPNLTFSTLTVSNMSPEDSSIYLCSTPGTGKEKLFFGSGTQLSVL.

The rearrangement links TRBV28 to TRBJ2-7; 11 positions agree with TRBD2. The germline V gene encodes CDR1 MDHEN and CDR2 SYDVKM. Losses at the gene ends were 6 bases for V and 6 bases for J; bases not matched to a gene: 4. The CDR3 has 13 residues. The CDR3 loop is CASRLAGVGEQYF. Here the CDR3 DNA reads TGTGCCAGCAGACTAGCGGGAGTTGGCGAGCAGTACTTC. The full variable domain, with the rest looked up from reference TRBV28 and TRBJ2-7, is DVKVTQSSRYLVKRTGEKVFLECVQDMDHENMFWYRQDPGLGLRLIYFSYDVKMKEKGDIPEGYSVSREKKERFSLILESASTNQTSMYLCASRLAGVGEQYFGPGTRLTVT.

V is TRBV7-8 and J is TRBJ1-1, with TRBD1 identical over 9 bases. V was pared by 5 bases and J by 1 base, with 2 bases of the junction left unmatched. The CDR3 has 14 residues. CDR1 is SGHVS, CDR2 FQNEAQ, per germline. The CDR3 DNA follows: TGTGCCAGCAGCCACAGGGGGCCGAACACTGAAGCTTTCTTT. It is translated as CASSHRGPNTEAFF.

The V and J genes are TRBV10-3 and TRBJ1-3, with D unclear. CDR1 and CDR2 (germline): ENHRY, SYGVKD. Between the trimmed V and J ends, which lost 2 bases and 0 bases, there was a span of 11 bases. The CDR3 loop spans 16 amino acids. The CDR3 region has the DNA TGTGCCATCAGTGAGGGGGAGGGTTTCTCTGGAAACACCATATATTTT. Protein sequence: CAISEGEGFSGNTIYF.

The chain combines TRBV5-6 with TRBJ2-7, with 7 bases fitting TRBD2. The CDR3 is made up of 14 amino acids. Germline loops: CDR1 SGHDT, CDR2 YYEEEE. The V segment lost 6 bases and the J segment 3 bases; nucleotides outside the gene matches: 9. This CDR3 is CASMLEGRVYEQYF. The CDR3 region has the DNA TGTGCCAGCATGCTTGAGGGGAGGGTCTACGAGCAGTACTTC.

Only one count was recorded for this clone. The V and J genes are TRBV7-9 and TRBJ2-7; TRBD1 is a possible D gene (5 bases). With 2 bases removed from V and 1 base from J, the gap between germline ends came to 15 bases. The CDR3 consists of 16 residues. Germline V gives CDR1 SEHNR, CDR2 FQNEAQ (reference sequence). The CDR3 loop is CASSLPRQGSSYEQYV. The CDR3 DNA sequence: TGTGCCAGCAGCTTACCGAGGCAGGGTAGTTCCTACGAGCAGTACGTC.

The V and J genes are TRBV30 and TRBJ2-5, with 9 bases that match TRBD1. V was pared by 2 bases and J by 5 bases, with 3 bases of the junction left unmatched. The CDR3 length is 13 residues. Looked up from germline, CDR1 is GTSNPN and CDR2 is SVGIG (reference sequence). CDR3 in amino acids: CAWSPTGGETQYF. The CDR3 bases are TGTGCCTGGAGTCCTACAGGGGGCGAGACCCAGTACTTC.

This chain connects TRBV6-6 to TRBJ2-3; TRBD2 agrees at 15 bases. Unmatched junction bases numbered 7, after V lost 8 bases and J lost 4 bases. The germline gives CDR1 MNHNY, CDR2 SVGAGI (reference sequence). The CDR3 loop spans 16 amino acids. CDR3: CASGGLAGGIADTQYF. The CDR3 DNA follows: TGTGCCAGCGGTGGACTAGCGGGGGGGATAGCAGATACGCAGTATTTT.

The chain employs TRBV7-9 and TRBJ1-4; a weak D match, TRBD1 (6 bases). The V end lost 1 base, the J end lost 13 bases, and 16 bases lay between the germline ends. Germline CDR1 and CDR2: SEHNR and FQNEAQ (reference sequence). The CDR3 consists of 14 residues. The CDR3 is CASSLGIPGQGLFF. The CDR3 DNA is TGTGCCAGCAGCTTAGGGATTCCGGGACAAGGACTGTTTTTT.

The chain carries TRBV29-1 and TRBJ1-1, with a weak D call TRBD1 (6 bases). The germline gives CDR1 SQVTM, CDR2 ANQGSEA. Trimming shortened V by 4 bases and J by 1 base, and 7 bases separated the two germline ends. This CDR3 has 12 amino acids. The CDR3 region is CSVARGNTEAFF. CDR3 DNA: TGCAGCGTTGCCAGGGGGAACACTGAAGCTTTCTTT.

The genes are TRBV19 and TRBJ1-6, with a possible D match to TRBD1 (5 bases). The CDR3 runs to 14 residues. CDR1 and CDR2 (germline): LNHDA, SQIVND (reference sequence). Trimming took 5 bases from V and 9 from J, leaving 14 bases between them. CDR3 residues: CASSSTVLASPLHF. In DNA, the CDR3 is TGTGCCAGTAGTTCGACAGTCTTGGCTTCACCCCTCCACTTT. Drawing the rest from reference TRBV19 and TRBJ1-6, the complete variable domain is DGGITQSPKYLFRKEGQNVTLSCEQNLNHDAMYWYRQDPGQGLRLIYYSQIVNDFQKGDIAEGYSVSREKKESFPLTVTSAQKNPTAFYLCASSSTVLASPLHFGNGTRLTVT.

V is TRBV5-1 and J is TRBJ2-3; 10 nucleotides agree with TRBD2. This CDR3 is 17 amino acids long. Looked up from germline, CDR1 is SGHRS and CDR2 is YFSETQ. With V trimmed by 5 bases and J by 1 base, 10 bases remained unmatched. DNA of the CDR3: TGCGCCAGCAGTCCTACTGTTCTAGCGGGGGGCACAGATACGCAGTATTTT. Protein: CASSPTVLAGGTDTQYF.

The chain joins TRBV6-1 to TRBJ2-7; 8 positions match TRBD1. Per germline, CDR1 MNHNS and CDR2 SASEGT. With V trimmed by 8 bases and J by 0 bases, 9 bases remained unmatched. The CDR3 runs 15 residues. The CDR3 region has the DNA TGTGCCAGCGTCGCAGGGGGCAGGAGCTCCTACGAGCAGTACTTC. Translation gives CASVAGGRSSYEQYF.

The CDR3 DNA reads TGTGCCAGCAGTGCCCTCTCGAGTGTGGCCAAAAACATTCAGTACTTC. Translating it yields CASSALSSVAKNIQYF. The chain carries TRBV28 and TRBJ2-4; D not resolved. Trimming took off 5 bases at V and 1 base at J, with 15 bases between the two ends. Germline assignment: CDR1 MDHEN and CDR2 SYDVKM. This CDR3 spans 16 amino acids. The variable domain in full, completed from reference TRBV28 and TRBJ2-4, reads DVKVTQSSRYLVKRTGEKVFLECVQDMDHENMFWYRQDPGLGLRLIYFSYDVKMKEKGDIPEGYSVSREKKERFSLILESASTNQTSMYLCASSALSSVAKNIQYFGAGTRLSVL.

The chain uses TRBV20-1 and TRBJ2-5, with D possibly matching TRBD1 (6 bases). This CDR3 comprises 11 residues. Germline V gene sequence: CDR1 DFQATT, CDR2 SNEGSKA (reference sequence). V shed 5 bases and J shed 5 bases, with 9 bases lying between them. DNA of the CDR3: TGCAGTGCTCCCGACAGGGAGACCCAGTACTTC. The encoded protein is CSAPDRETQYF.

CDR3 nucleotide sequence: TGCGCCAGCAGTGACAGCGGGAGCGATGAGCAGTTCTTC. Amino acids: CASSDSGSDEQFF. The V call is TRBV10-1, the J call TRBJ2-1; the match to TRBD2 covers 8 bases. The CDR3 is made up of 13 amino acids. Germline-derived CDR1 and CDR2 are WNHNN and SYGVQD (reference sequence). V lost 3 bases, J lost 8 bases, and 3 bases stayed unmatched.

V gene TRBV2 combines with J gene TRBJ1-4, with a weak D call TRBD1 (5 bases). Germline CDR1 reads SNHLY; CDR2 reads FYNNEI. CDR3 length: 14 residues. Trimming stripped 2 bases from V and 4 bases from J, with 8 bases between. The CDR3 nucleotides are TGTGCCAGCAGTGAACAGGGAATTAATGAAAAACTGTTTTTT. Its translation: CASSEQGINEKLFF.

This clone was seen once. The chain links TRBV7-8 to TRBJ1-2; tentatively, D is TRBD1 (5 bases). Trimming removed 2 bases at V and 7 bases at J, with 17 bases between. Germline loops: CDR1 SGHVS, CDR2 FQNEAQ. The CDR3 runs to 15 residues. The CDR3: CASSLPDSHLGGYTF. DNA of the CDR3: TGTGCCAGCAGCTTACCTGACAGCCACCTCGGTGGCTACACCTTC.

This chain uses TRBV10-3 with TRBJ1-1, with D possibly being TRBD1 (5 bases). This CDR3 has 12 amino acids. V was shortened by 2 bases and J by 5 bases, with 6 bases between the two germline ends. The germline gives CDR1 ENHRY, CDR2 SYGVKD. CDR3: CAISEGGTEAFF. CDR3 in DNA: TGTGCCATCAGTGAGGGGGGGACTGAAGCTTTCTTT.

The CDR3, as DNA: TGTGCCAGCAGTTTATGGGGGGTAGATAACAGGGCGAATGAGCAGTTCTTC. Translating it yields CASSLWGVDNRANEQFF. V and J are TRBV28 and TRBJ2-1; a weak D match, TRBD1 (6 bases). This CDR3 contains 17 residues. CDR1 and CDR2 (germline): MDHEN, SYDVKM. Trimming cost V 0 bases and J 7 bases, with 19 bases left between them.

This chain joins TRBV5-4 and TRBJ1-3; no clear D gene. V dropped 2 bases and J dropped 4 bases, with 7 bases sitting between them. The CDR3 is made up of 13 amino acids. From germline, CDR1 is SGHNT and CDR2 YYREEE (reference sequence). The CDR3 coding sequence is TGTGCCAGCAGCTTCAGAGGGGGAAACACCATATATTTT. It translates to CASSFRGGNTIYF.